This is a list of T cell receptor beta chains from one sample in a study of vaccination and CD4 T cells after COVID-19. MiXCR was run by TCRdb on the PCR reads, yielding one entry per CDR3 protein. Of nearly 9,000 distinct CDR3 sequences listed, 55% to 70% were seen once; the top ten hold approximately 6.8%. These receptors' targets are unknown. Sequencing input: CD4+ T cells from blood, cultured in vitro. The receptor source for this set is a human donor who had recovered from COVID-19. Each CDR3 is given with its conserved first and last residue. The order of the fields is J gene, V gene, clone size, D gene, CDR3 DNA, CDR3 protein. D genes are given only for firm matches. Clone size is stated in some rows and not others, as once, few, many or a class when expanded.

j_gene: TRBJ2-1; v_gene: TRBV6-5; abundance: few; d_gene: -; CDR3nt: TGTGCCAGCAGTTACTCTCGGACGGACTCCTACAATGAGCAGTTCTTC; CDR3aa: CASSYSRTDSYNEQFF
j_gene: TRBJ2-1; v_gene: TRBV20-1; abundance: -; d_gene: TRBD1; CDR3nt: TGCAGTGCTAGAACAGGGGAGTCGAGGGATGAGCAGTTCTTC; CDR3aa: CSARTGESRDEQFF
j_gene: TRBJ2-5; v_gene: TRBV18; abundance: -; d_gene: TRBD2; CDR3nt: TGTGCCAGCTCACCACCGCCCAAGGGACTAGCGGGGCAAGAGACCCAGTACTTC; CDR3aa: CASSPPPKGLAGQETQYF
j_gene: TRBJ2-1; v_gene: TRBV20-1; abundance: -; d_gene: TRBD1; CDR3nt: TGCAGTGCTAGAGGGGACAGCCAGCTCAATGAGCAGTTCTTC; CDR3aa: CSARGDSQLNEQFF
j_gene: TRBJ1-5; v_gene: TRBV5-6; abundance: once; d_gene: -; CDR3nt: TGTGCCAGCAGCTTCCGCCAAGGGGGGTCCCGGACGGAGCCCCAGCATTTT; CDR3aa: CASSFRQGGSRTEPQHF
j_gene: TRBJ2-5; v_gene: TRBV2; abundance: few; d_gene: -; CDR3nt: TGTGCCAGACAGGGCTGGGAGACCCAGTACTTC; CDR3aa: CARQGWETQYF
j_gene: TRBJ2-7; v_gene: TRBV6-1; abundance: once; d_gene: -; CDR3nt: TGTGCCAGCAGCCGGGAGGGACAGTTGAGGGAGCAGTACTTC; CDR3aa: CASSREGQLREQYF
j_gene: TRBJ1-5; v_gene: TRBV7-6; abundance: few; d_gene: -; CDR3nt: TGTGCCAGCAGCTCTTTCGGGGATCAGCCCCAGCATTTT; CDR3aa: CASSSFGDQPQHF
j_gene: TRBJ1-2; v_gene: TRBV28; abundance: few; d_gene: -; CDR3nt: TGTGCCAGCAGTCAGACGGCTATCTATGGCTACACCTTC; CDR3aa: CASSQTAIYGYTF
j_gene: TRBJ2-1; v_gene: TRBV10-1; abundance: -; d_gene: TRBD2; CDR3nt: TGCGCCAGCAGTGATAGTAGACTAGCGGGATACAATGAGCAGTTCTTC; CDR3aa: CASSDSRLAGYNEQFF
j_gene: TRBJ1-1; v_gene: TRBV20-1; abundance: -; d_gene: -; CDR3nt: TGCAGTGCTAGAGATCCTGGAGGGGTCGCGGGTGAAGCTTTCTTT; CDR3aa: CSARDPGGVAGEAFF
j_gene: TRBJ2-6; v_gene: TRBV6-1; abundance: few; d_gene: -; CDR3nt: TGTGCCAGCAGTGAACGAGGGGGGAGCTCTGGGGCCAACGTCCTGACTTTC; CDR3aa: CASSERGGSSGANVLTF
j_gene: TRBJ2-7; v_gene: TRBV12-3/TRBV12-4; abundance: few; d_gene: TRBD2; CDR3nt: TGTGCCAGCAGTTCGACTAGCGGGGGAATGTACGAGCAGTACTTC; CDR3aa: CASSSTSGGMYEQYF
j_gene: TRBJ2-2; v_gene: TRBV6-1; abundance: -; d_gene: -; CDR3nt: TGTGCCAGCAGGAGTGGACAGACCGGGGAGCTGTTTTTT; CDR3aa: CASRSGQTGELFF
j_gene: TRBJ1-1; v_gene: TRBV2; abundance: -; d_gene: -; CDR3nt: TGTGCCAGCAGTGAATTTGGGTTGGCGAACACTGAAGCTTTCTTT; CDR3aa: CASSEFGLANTEAFF
j_gene: TRBJ1-5; v_gene: TRBV30; abundance: few; d_gene: -; CDR3nt: TGTGCCTGGAGTCATCCGTGGGACAATCAGCCCCAGCATTTT; CDR3aa: CAWSHPWDNQPQHF
j_gene: TRBJ1-1; v_gene: TRBV19; abundance: -; d_gene: -; CDR3nt: TGTGCCAGTAGTATCCCCGGGGGGCTGTTGAACACTGAAGCTTTCTTT; CDR3aa: CASSIPGGLLNTEAFF
j_gene: TRBJ1-6; v_gene: TRBV30; abundance: -; d_gene: TRBD1; CDR3nt: TGTGCCTGGACAGGGGGATTCAATTCACCCCTCCACTTT; CDR3aa: CAWTGGFNSPLHF
j_gene: TRBJ2-5; v_gene: TRBV6-1; abundance: -; d_gene: TRBD1; CDR3nt: TGTGCCAGCAGTAGGGGACAGGGGTCGGAGACCCAGTACTTC; CDR3aa: CASSRGQGSETQYF
j_gene: TRBJ1-1; v_gene: TRBV24-1; abundance: -; d_gene: -; CDR3nt: TGTGCCACCAGTGCGGGGTCCAGGAACACTGAAGCTTTCTTT; CDR3aa: CATSAGSRNTEAFF
j_gene: TRBJ1-2; v_gene: TRBV5-1; abundance: -; d_gene: TRBD1; CDR3nt: TGCGCCAGCAGTTCTACAGGGGGTAACTATGGCTACACCTTC; CDR3aa: CASSSTGGNYGYTF
j_gene: TRBJ1-6; v_gene: TRBV9; abundance: -; d_gene: TRBD1; CDR3nt: TGTGCCAGCAGCGCCGGGGACAGGGGAAATTCACCCCTCCACTTT; CDR3aa: CASSAGDRGNSPLHF
j_gene: TRBJ1-2; v_gene: TRBV5-4; abundance: -; d_gene: -; CDR3nt: TGTGCCAGCAGCTCAACAGGGCACCGAGAGTCTAACTATGGCTACACCTTC; CDR3aa: CASSSTGHRESNYGYTF
j_gene: TRBJ2-5; v_gene: TRBV7-2; abundance: -; d_gene: -; CDR3nt: TGTGCCAGCAGCTTAGTTGTGGTCAGGGGTCCTGGGGAGACCCAGTACTTC; CDR3aa: CASSLVVVRGPGETQYF
j_gene: TRBJ1-2; v_gene: TRBV19; abundance: few; d_gene: TRBD1; CDR3nt: TGTGCCAGCGAACAGGGGACGAGTGGCTACACCTTC; CDR3aa: CASEQGTSGYTF